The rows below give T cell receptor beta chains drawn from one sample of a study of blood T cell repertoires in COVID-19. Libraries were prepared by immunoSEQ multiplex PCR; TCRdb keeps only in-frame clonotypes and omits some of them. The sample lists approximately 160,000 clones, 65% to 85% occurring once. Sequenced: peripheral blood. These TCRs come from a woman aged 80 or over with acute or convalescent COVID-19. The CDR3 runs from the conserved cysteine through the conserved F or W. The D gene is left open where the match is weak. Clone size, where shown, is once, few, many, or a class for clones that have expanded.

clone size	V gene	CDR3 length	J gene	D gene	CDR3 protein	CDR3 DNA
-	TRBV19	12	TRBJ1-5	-	CASSENNQPQHF	TGTGCCAGTAGTGAGAACAATCAGCCCCAGCATTTT
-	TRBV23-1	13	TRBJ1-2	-	CASSTGRNYGYTF	TGCGCCAGCAGCACAGGCCGCAACTATGGCTACACCTTC
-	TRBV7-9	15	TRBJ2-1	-	CASSFSYGSYNEQFF	TGTGCCAGCAGCTTCTCCTATGGCTCCTACAATGAGCAGTTCTTC
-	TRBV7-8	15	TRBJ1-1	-	CASSLGGHPNTEAFF	TGTGCCAGCAGCTTAGGGGGACACCCGAACACTGAAGCTTTCTTT
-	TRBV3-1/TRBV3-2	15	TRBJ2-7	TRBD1	CASSPRTGGSYEQYF	TGTGCCAGCAGCCCACGGACAGGGGGGTCCTACGAGCAGTACTTC
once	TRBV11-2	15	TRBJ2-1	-	CASSPHEGKFNEQFF	TGTGCCAGCAGCCCCCATGAGGGTAAGTTTAATGAGCAGTTCTTC
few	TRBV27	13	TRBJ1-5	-	CATSQGPRWPQHF	TGTGCCACTTCACAGGGCCCTCGTTGGCCCCAGCATTTT
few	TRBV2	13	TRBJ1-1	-	CASTGTFNTEAFF	TGTGCCAGTACCGGGACATTTAACACTGAAGCTTTCTTT
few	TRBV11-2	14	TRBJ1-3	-	CASSPSVGGNTIYF	TGTGCCAGCAGCCCCTCCGTCGGGGGAAACACCATATATTTT
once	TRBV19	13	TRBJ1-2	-	CASSIPGVYGYTF	TGTGCCAGTAGTATCCCCGGGGTCTATGGCTACACCTTC
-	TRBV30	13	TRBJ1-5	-	CAWAGDGNQPQHF	TGTGCCTGGGCCGGGGATGGCAATCAGCCCCAGCATTTT
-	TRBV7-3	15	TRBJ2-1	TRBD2	CASSSGLASYNEQFF	TGTGCCAGCAGCTCAGGACTAGCGTCCTACAATGAGCAGTTCTTC
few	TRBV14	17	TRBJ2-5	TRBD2	CASSRLVSGGGQETQYF	TGTGCCAGCAGCCGCCTGGTCAGCGGGGGGGGCCAAGAGACCCAGTACTTC
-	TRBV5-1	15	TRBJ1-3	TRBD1	CASSQTGAQGNTIYF	TGCGCCAGCAGCCAGACAGGGGCGCAGGGAAACACCATATATTTT
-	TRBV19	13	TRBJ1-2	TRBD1	CASEVTGDYGYTF	TGTGCCAGCGAGGTGACAGGGGACTATGGCTACACCTTC
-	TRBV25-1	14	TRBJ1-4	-	CASSEEVTNEKLFF	TGTGCCAGCAGTGAGGAGGTAACTAATGAAAAACTGTTTTTT
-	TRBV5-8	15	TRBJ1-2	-	CASSVTGFANYGYTF	TGTGCCAGCAGCGTTACAGGGTTTGCTAACTATGGCTACACCTTC
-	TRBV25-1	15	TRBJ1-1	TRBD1	CASSRGTGGRNEAFF	TGTGCCAGCAGCCGCGGGACAGGGGGCCGCAATGAAGCTTTCTTT
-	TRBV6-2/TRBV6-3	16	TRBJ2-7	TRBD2	CASSQLTSGRPYEQYF	TGTGCCAGCAGCCAGTTGACTAGCGGGAGGCCATACGAGCAGTACTTC
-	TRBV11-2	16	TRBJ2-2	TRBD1	CASSRRTGLNTGELFF	TGTGCCAGCAGCCGGCGGACAGGGCTAAACACCGGGGAGCTGTTTTTT
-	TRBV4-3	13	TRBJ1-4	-	CASSQLGGEKLFF	TGCGCCAGCAGCCAGCTCGGGGGTGAAAAACTGTTTTTT
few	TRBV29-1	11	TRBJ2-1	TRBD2	CSVDWAGGQFF	TGCAGCGTTGATTGGGCGGGAGGGCAGTTCTTC
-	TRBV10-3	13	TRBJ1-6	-	CAISEGQNSPLHF	TGTGCCATCAGTGAGGGACAGAATTCACCCCTCCACTTT
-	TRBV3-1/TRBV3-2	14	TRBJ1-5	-	CASSQDSSNQPQHF	TGTGCCAGCAGCCAAGACAGTAGCAATCAGCCCCAGCATTTT
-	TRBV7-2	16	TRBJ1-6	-	CASQPGSVAGKSPLHF	TGTGCCAGCCAACCTGGCTCTGTAGCAGGGAAATCACCCCTCCACTTT
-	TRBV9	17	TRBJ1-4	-	CASSVAQGSITNEKLFF	TGTGCCAGCAGCGTAGCACAGGGCTCCATAACTAATGAAAAACTGTTTTTT
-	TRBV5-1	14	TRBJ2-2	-	CASSLTQNTGELFF	TGCGCCAGCAGCTTGACACAGAACACCGGGGAGCTGTTTTTT
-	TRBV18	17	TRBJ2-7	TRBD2	CASSTGLAGGSSYEQYF	TGTGCCAGCTCGACGGGACTAGCGGGGGGAAGCTCCTACGAGCAGTACTTC
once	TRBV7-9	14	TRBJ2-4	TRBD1	CASSYEGAVDIQYF	TGTGCCAGCAGCTATGAGGGGGCTGTGGACATTCAGTACTTC
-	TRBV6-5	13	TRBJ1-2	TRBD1	CASRVQGTYGYTF	TGTGCCAGCAGAGTACAGGGGACCTATGGCTACACCTTC
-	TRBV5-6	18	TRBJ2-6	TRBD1	CASSRTGQGALGANVLTF	TGTGCCAGCAGTAGGACGGGACAGGGGGCGCTTGGGGCCAACGTCCTGACTTTC
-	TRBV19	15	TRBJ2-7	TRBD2	CASSLGLGDASEQYF	TGTGCCAGTAGTCTGGGACTAGGAGATGCCTCCGAGCAGTACTTC
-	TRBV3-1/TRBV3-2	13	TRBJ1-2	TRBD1	CASSLGTGGGYTF	TGTGCCAGCAGCCTGGGGACAGGGGGCGGCTACACCTTC
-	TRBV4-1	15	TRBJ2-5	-	CASSQDSSGIGTQYF	TGCGCCAGCAGCCAAGATAGTTCAGGAATTGGGACCCAGTACTTC
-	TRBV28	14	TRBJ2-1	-	CASSTKDRHNEQFF	TGTGCCAGCAGTACCAAGGACAGACACAATGAGCAGTTCTTC
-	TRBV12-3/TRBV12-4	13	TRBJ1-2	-	CASSTGQSYGYTF	TGTGCCAGCAGCACGGGACAAAGCTATGGCTACACCTTC
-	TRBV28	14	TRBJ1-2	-	CASSLGRDIYGYTF	TGTGCCAGCAGTTTAGGCAGGGACATCTATGGCTACACCTTC
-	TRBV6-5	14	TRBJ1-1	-	CASSNRQKNTEAFF	TGTGCCAGCAGTAACCGACAGAAGAACACTGAAGCTTTCTTT
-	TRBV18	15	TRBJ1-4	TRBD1	CASSPGTGRNEKLFF	TGTGCCAGCTCACCCGGGACAGGCCGTAATGAAAAACTGTTTTTT
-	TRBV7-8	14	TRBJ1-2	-	CATPALTGVYGYTF	TGTGCCACTCCCGCCCTAACTGGAGTCTATGGCTACACCTTC
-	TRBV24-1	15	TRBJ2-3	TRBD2	CATSDPGLAADTQYF	TGTGCCACCAGTGATCCGGGACTAGCGGCAGATACGCAGTATTTT
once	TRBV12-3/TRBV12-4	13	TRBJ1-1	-	CASSSTGITEAFF	TGTGCCAGCAGCAGTACAGGGATAACTGAAGCTTTCTTT
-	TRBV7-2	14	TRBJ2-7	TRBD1	CASSLAGTGYEQYF	TGTGCCAGCAGCTTAGCCGGGACAGGATATGAGCAGTACTTC
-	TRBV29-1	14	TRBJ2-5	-	CSVRNWNSQETQYF	TGCAGCGTTCGAAATTGGAACAGTCAAGAGACCCAGTACTTC
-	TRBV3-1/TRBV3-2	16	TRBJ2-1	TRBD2	CASSLAAGGPSGEQFF	TGTGCCAGCAGCCTAGCAGCGGGAGGGCCCTCGGGTGAGCAGTTCTTC
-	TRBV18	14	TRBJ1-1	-	CASSPSTGNTEAFF	TGTGCCAGCTCACCCTCAACAGGGAACACTGAAGCTTTCTTT
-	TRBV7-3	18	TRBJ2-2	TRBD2	CASSSSGGGAALTGELFF	TGTGCCAGCAGCTCCTCAGGCGGGGGGGCCGCTCTCACCGGGGAGCTGTTTTTT
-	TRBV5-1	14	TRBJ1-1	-	CASSIGTIATEAFF	TGCGCCAGCAGTATCGGGACAATAGCAACTGAAGCTTTCTTT
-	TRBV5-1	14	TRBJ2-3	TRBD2	CASKRGGGWDTQYF	TGCGCCAGCAAGAGGGGCGGGGGTTGGGATACGCAGTATTTT
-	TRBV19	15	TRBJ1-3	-	CASTEGPGTGNTIYF	TGTGCCAGTACCGAAGGGCCAGGGACTGGAAACACCATATATTTT
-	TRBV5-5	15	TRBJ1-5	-	CASRRTPYSNQPQHF	TGTGCCAGCAGAAGGACACCATATAGCAATCAGCCCCAGCATTTT
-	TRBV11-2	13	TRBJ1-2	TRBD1	CASSWGQPYGYTF	TGTGCCAGCAGCTGGGGACAGCCGTATGGCTACACCTTC